This TCR beta chain was retrieved from a study of blood T cells in healthy people across ages (dated by TCRdb to 2015 to 2017). About the study as a whole: Template switching captured roughly one uniquely barcoded TCR beta cDNA molecule per two T cells in model experiments. Donors were grouped into four age groups: young (average 16 years), middle-aged (39), aged (about 60) and long-lived (roughly 80). Age-related changes in TCR beta repertoire diversity were measured in the study by deep sequencing normalized with unique cDNA molecular identifiers. To avoid experimental bias, donors of different ages were distributed randomly across sequencing lanes. For two donors (one aged 18 to 30 and one aged 80 or older), the study analyzed two additional independent replicas of 1 million unique cDNA reads from the same blood draw.

Preparation of the library involved 5' RACE. Sequencing was performed on an Illumina HiSeq 2500. A second PCR of roughly 7 to 11 cycles was performed with a sample-barcoded 5' primer and a J-beta primer mix. Each TCR beta cDNA molecule received a unique molecular identifier from a template-switch 5' adaptor carrying 12 random nucleotides. At least 3 million CDR3-containing paired-end reads were obtained from each sample. First-strand cDNA synthesis was performed from all RNA using the Mint cDNA synthesis kit, with priming by a TRBC-specific oligonucleotide. All cDNA was treated with uracil-DNA glycosylase and then went through a first 18-cycle PCR with the universal primers M1SS and BC2_uni_R. Turning to the authors' computational methods: For normalization, 1 million high-quality reads, each with a distinct molecular identifier, were randomly selected from each sample. Reads with shared molecular identifiers were discarded instead of being binned into consensus sequences. MiTCR, run with a Q25 quality threshold and the strictest error-elimination algorithm, handled CDR3 identification, clonotype clustering and error correction. A nonparametric unseen species model with Euler transformation was used to estimate a lower bound on total TCR beta diversity. TCRdb trimmed the raw reads at Q25, called clones with MiXCR and kept productive beta chains. Each entry merges the rows of one CDR3 protein and shows their most common DNA and genes. For this entry, the V and J calls and clone size follow TCRdb and not the study's own pipeline. A total of about 970,000 distinct CDR3 sequences appear in this sample, 51% of them only once. About 22% of the sample comes from the top ten.

For CDR1 and CDR2, the germline V gene lists MNHEY and SVGAGI. The CDR3 holds 15 amino acids from the cysteine to the phenylalanine. CDR3 DNA is the only sequence kept; it has 45 bases, read in frame from the first base. V loses 7 bases, J loses 2 bases, and the germline ends lie 12 bases apart. Donors were approximately 42 systemically healthy Caucasian individuals from Russia aged roughly 6 to 100 years. Each donor gave 9 to 10 milliliters of peripheral blood, collected into EDTA-treated Vacutainer tubes. Ficoll-Paque density-gradient centrifugation was used to isolate PBMCs, with at least 6.5 million per sample. Total RNA was extracted from PBMCs with Trizol reagent, with at least 6 micrograms obtained per sample. The percentages of naive CD45RAhigh/CD27high T cells were determined by flow cytometry on a PBMC aliquot from every donor. General findings and caveats noted by the study authors: As age increased, observed TCR beta diversity per million T cells dropped in a roughly linear way, and a significant reduction was already evident by age 40. The percentage of naive T cells measured by flow cytometry correlated strongly with observed TCR beta diversity. Compared with the aged group, the long-lived group had more naive CD4+ T cells, fewer expanded clones and increased TCR diversity, a pattern suggesting age selection. Estimates of total diversity based on one million sequenced T cells were regarded as lower bounds and as underestimates. Since profiling was done on bulk unsorted PBMCs, naive and antigen-experienced compartments could not be conclusively compared. Because donor CMV infection status was unknown, age-related changes in expanded clonotypes were potentially confounded.

A note on this clonotype: This clone's antigen is unknown. Base-call qualities are not available, and no considerably larger clone is one nucleotide away.

The chain uses TRBV6-5 and TRBJ1-6, with TRBD1 as a weak D call on 5 bases. Sequencing used blood. The TCR sequence derives from a woman between 55 and 75 years old in good health. The CDR3 protein is CASTGGATYNSPLHF. DNA sequence: TGTGCCAGCACCGGAGGGGCCACCTATAATTCACCCCTCCACTTT.